A single sample is the source of the 9 T cell receptor beta chains below, sequenced in a study of cytomegalovirus exposure and HLA in healthy donors. Primers included in the PCR were 60 Vbeta and 13 Jbeta primers. Method: immunoSEQ multiplex PCR; TCRdb's copy keeps in-frame clones and lacks some. The repertoire has more than 45,000 clones, 77% of them found once; the top ten carry under 3.5%. The specimen was PBMCs. Receptors originate from a woman in her forties in good health and CMV-seropositive.

The rearrangement links TRBV5-1 to TRBJ2-5; tentative D call: TRBD1 (6 bases). The J call may be faulty, since TRBJ2-7 better matches the DNA end. The CDR3 spans 14 residues. Germline V gene data show CDR1 as SGHRS and CDR2 as YFSETQ. CDR3 sequence (DNA): TGCGCCAGCAGCTTGGTGGCAGGGGACAACGAGCAGTACTTC. Its protein is CASSLVAGDNEQYF.

CDR3 coding DNA: TGTGCCAGCAGCTCCCCTAGCGGGGGGTCCTACAATGAGCAGTTCTTC. Its protein is CASSSPSGGSYNEQFF. The V gene is TRBV7-9, the J gene TRBJ2-1, with TRBD2 matching 11 bases. The CDR3 extends over 16 amino acids. Per germline, CDR1 SEHNR and CDR2 FQNEAQ (reference sequence). V gave up 4 bases and J gave up 1 base; unmatched junction bases: 3. The variable domain in full, with the rest retrieved from reference TRBV7-9 and TRBJ2-1, is DTGVSQNPRHKITKRGQNVTFRCDPISEHNRLYWYRQTLGQGPEFLTYFQNEAQLEKSRLLSDRFSAERPKGSFSTLEIQRTEQGDSAMYLCASSSPSGGSYNEQFFGPGTRLTVL.

This chain uses TRBV2 with TRBJ2-6; TRBD2 is a possible D gene (6 bases). The CDR3 spans 14 residues. Germline V CDR1 and CDR2: SNHLY, FYNNEI. Trimming left V 7 bases short and J 3 bases short, with 10 bases between. The CDR3 sequence is CASKYGGGANVLTF. CDR3 in DNA: TGTGCCAGCAAGTACGGGGGTGGGGCCAACGTCCTGACTTTC.

The chain uses TRBV19 and TRBJ1-2; D not resolved. In germline, CDR1 is LNHDA, CDR2 SQIVND (reference sequence). The CDR3 spans 12 residues. Trimming stripped 6 bases from V and 7 bases from J, with 12 bases between. The CDR3 coding sequence is TGTGCCAGTAGCCCCGGGGAGGGTGGCTACACCTTC. Translating gives CASSPGEGGYTF.

The rearrangement uses TRBV25-1 and TRBJ1-6, with TRBD1 matching 11 bases. Germline V gene lookup returns CDR1 MGHDK and CDR2 SYGVNS. The CDR3 sequence is 18 residues long. The V and J ends lost 2 bases and 6 bases, in that order; junction bases with no gene match: 9. As DNA, the CDR3 is TGTGCCAGCAGTGAAGTACAGACCGGGACAGGGGGTAATTCACCCCTCCACTTT. It yields the protein CASSEVQTGTGGNSPLHF.

V gene TRBV25-1 combines with J gene TRBJ2-5, with D possibly matching TRBD1 (7 bases). The CDR3 loop spans 13 amino acids. V was pared by 6 bases and J by 5 bases, with 13 bases between. Germline-derived CDR1 and CDR2 are MGHDK and SYGVNS. In DNA, the CDR3 is TGTGCCAGCAGGACGACAGGGAGGGAGACCCAGTACTTC. Translation: CASRTTGRETQYF.

This chain uses TRBV7-2 with TRBJ1-2, with D possibly being TRBD1 (5 bases). The CDR3 length is 17 residues. Trimming pared 3 bases from V and 4 bases from J, leaving 21 bases between. Germline-derived CDR1 and CDR2 are SGHTA and FQGNSA. CDR3 in amino acids: CASSFAPPGSGGYGYTF. In DNA, the CDR3 is TGTGCCAGCAGCTTTGCGCCCCCTGGGTCCGGGGGCTATGGCTACACCTTC.

The J gene is TRBJ2-5, the V gene TRBV7-6; tentatively, D is TRBD1 (6 bases). This CDR3 is 13 amino acids long. V lost 3 bases and J 8 bases, leaving 13 bases between the germline ends. Germline values: CDR1 SGHVS, CDR2 FNYEAQ. The CDR3 sequence is CASSFGAGETQYF. The CDR3 DNA reads as TGTGCCAGCAGCTTTGGAGCAGGGGAAACCCAGTACTTC.

This clone was recorded once. This chain uses TRBV28 with TRBJ1-6, with D hard to call. The CDR3 covers 15 residues. V lost 6 bases to trimming and J lost 0 bases, with 9 bases between them. Germline V gives CDR1 MDHEN, CDR2 SYDVKM. CDR3 in amino acids: CASRVWSSYNSPLHF. The CDR3 nucleotides are TGTGCCAGCAGGGTGTGGAGCTCCTATAATTCACCCCTCCACTTT.